The 2 T cell receptor beta chains listed next were all sequenced from one sample in a study of TIL therapy for anti-PD-1-resistant metastatic lung cancer. The immunoSEQ assay was v3. TCRdb's table, derived via immunoSEQ multiplex PCR, lists solely in-frame clones and lacks some. The sample holds 52,000 or so clones, over 75% seen once. Regarding time point: pre-treatment sample, taken before nivolumab and TIL therapy. The sequencing used blood, collected at baseline. The source is a person between 25 and 79 years old with non-small cell lung cancer.

This sequence joins TRBV7-9 and TRBJ1-2; 9 nucleotides line up with TRBD1. V lost 8 bases to trimming and J lost 6 bases; unmatched junction nucleotides: 4. Germline loops: CDR1 SEHNR, CDR2 FQNEAQ (reference sequence). The CDR3 spans 12 residues. The CDR3 reads CASSRDRDGYTF. CDR3 sequence (DNA): TGTGCCAGCTCCCGGGACAGGGATGGCTACACCTTC.

This chain links TRBV7-9 with TRBJ1-3; D uncertain. Germline lookup yields CDR1 SEHNR and CDR2 FQNEAQ (reference sequence). Trimming cost V 3 bases and J 0 bases, with 9 bases left between them. The CDR3 runs to 15 residues. The CDR3 loop is CASSLFRDSGNTIYF. The CDR3 DNA is TGTGCCAGCAGCTTGTTCCGGGACTCTGGAAACACCATATATTTT.